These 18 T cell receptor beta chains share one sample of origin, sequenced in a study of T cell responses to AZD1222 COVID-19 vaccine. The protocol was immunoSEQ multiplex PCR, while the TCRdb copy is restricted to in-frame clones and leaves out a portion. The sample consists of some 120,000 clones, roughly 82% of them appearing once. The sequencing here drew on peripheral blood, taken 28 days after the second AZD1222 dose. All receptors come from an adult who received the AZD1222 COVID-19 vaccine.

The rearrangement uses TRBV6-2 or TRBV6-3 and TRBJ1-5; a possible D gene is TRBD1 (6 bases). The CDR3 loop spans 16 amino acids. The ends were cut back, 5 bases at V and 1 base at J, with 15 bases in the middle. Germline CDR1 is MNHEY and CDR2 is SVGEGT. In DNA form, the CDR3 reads TGTGCCAGCAGTGCCGACCGGGACAACAGCAATCAGCCCCAGCATTTT. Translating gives CASSADRDNSNQPQHF.

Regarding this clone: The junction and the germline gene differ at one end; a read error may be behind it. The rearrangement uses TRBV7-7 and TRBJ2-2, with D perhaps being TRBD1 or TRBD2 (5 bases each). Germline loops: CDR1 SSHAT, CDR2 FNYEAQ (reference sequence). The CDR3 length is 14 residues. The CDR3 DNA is TGTGCTAGCAGCCCCGGGACCATCACCGGGGAGCTGTTTTTT. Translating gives CASSPGTITGELFF.

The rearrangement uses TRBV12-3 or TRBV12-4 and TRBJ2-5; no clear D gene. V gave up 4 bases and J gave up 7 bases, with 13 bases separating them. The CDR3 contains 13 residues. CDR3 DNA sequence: TGTGCCAGCAGTTCATTCATCGGACGGACCCAGTACTTC. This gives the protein CASSSFIGRTQYF.

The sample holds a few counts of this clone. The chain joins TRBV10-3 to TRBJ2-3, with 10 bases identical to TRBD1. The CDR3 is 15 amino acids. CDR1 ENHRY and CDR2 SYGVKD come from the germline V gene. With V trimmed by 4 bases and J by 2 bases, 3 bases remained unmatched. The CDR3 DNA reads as TGTGCCATCAGTGGTGGGACAGGGGACACAGATACGCAGTATTTT. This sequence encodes CAISGGTGDTDTQYF.

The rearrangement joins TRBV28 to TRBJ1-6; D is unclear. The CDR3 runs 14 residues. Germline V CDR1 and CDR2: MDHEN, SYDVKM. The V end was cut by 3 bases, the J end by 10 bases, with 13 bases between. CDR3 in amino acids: CASSFEKGYSPLHF. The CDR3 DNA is TGTGCCAGCAGTTTCGAGAAAGGGTACTCACCCCTCCACTTT.

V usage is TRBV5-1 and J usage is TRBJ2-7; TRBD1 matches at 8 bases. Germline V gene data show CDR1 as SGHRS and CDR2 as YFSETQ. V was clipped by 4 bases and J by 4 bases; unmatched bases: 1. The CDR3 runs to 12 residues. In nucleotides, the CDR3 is TGCGCCAGCAGCGGGACAGGTTACGAGCAGTACTTC. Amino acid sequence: CASSGTGYEQYF.

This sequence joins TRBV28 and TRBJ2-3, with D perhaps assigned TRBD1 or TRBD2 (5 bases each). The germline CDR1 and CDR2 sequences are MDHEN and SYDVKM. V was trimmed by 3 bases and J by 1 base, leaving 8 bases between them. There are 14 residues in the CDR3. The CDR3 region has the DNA TGTGCCAGCAGTTTCGGGGACGGCACAGATACGCAGTATTTT. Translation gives CASSFGDGTDTQYF.

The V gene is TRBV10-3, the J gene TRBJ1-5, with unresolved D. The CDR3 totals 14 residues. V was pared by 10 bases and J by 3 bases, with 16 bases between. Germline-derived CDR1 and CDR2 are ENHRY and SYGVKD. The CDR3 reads CATQPRSDNQPQHF. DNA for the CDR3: TGTGCCACGCAACCTAGGTCGGACAATCAGCCCCAGCATTTT.

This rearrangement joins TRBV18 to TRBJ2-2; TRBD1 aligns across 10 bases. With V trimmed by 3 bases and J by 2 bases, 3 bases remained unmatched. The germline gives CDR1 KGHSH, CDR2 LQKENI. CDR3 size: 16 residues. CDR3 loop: CASSPRTGGNTGELFF. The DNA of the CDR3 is TGTGCCAGCTCACCCCGGACAGGGGGAAACACCGGGGAGCTGTTTTTT.

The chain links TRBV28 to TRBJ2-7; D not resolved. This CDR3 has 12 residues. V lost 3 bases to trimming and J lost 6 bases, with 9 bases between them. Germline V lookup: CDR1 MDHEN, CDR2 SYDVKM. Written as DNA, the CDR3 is TGTGCCAGCAGTTTGCGCCTAAGCGAGCAGTACTTC. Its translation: CASSLRLSEQYF.

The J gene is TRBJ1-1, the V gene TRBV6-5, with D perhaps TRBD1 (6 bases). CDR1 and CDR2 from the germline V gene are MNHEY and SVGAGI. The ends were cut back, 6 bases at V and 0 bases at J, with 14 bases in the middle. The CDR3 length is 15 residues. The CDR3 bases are TGTGCCAGCAGCCGACAGGACATAATGAACACTGAAGCTTTCTTT. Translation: CASSRQDIMNTEAFF.

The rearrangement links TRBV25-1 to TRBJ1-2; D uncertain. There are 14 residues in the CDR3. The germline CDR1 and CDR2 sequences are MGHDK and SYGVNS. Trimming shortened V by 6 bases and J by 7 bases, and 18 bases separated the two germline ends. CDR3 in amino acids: CASSDGRGYGGYTF. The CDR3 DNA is TGTGCCAGCAGCGATGGACGCGGGTACGGTGGCTACACCTTC.

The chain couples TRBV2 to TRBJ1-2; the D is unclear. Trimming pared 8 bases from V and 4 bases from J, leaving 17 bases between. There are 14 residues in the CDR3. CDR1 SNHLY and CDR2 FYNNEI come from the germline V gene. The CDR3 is CASQPERVGYGYTF. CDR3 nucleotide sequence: TGTGCCAGCCAGCCAGAAAGGGTGGGCTATGGCTACACCTTC.

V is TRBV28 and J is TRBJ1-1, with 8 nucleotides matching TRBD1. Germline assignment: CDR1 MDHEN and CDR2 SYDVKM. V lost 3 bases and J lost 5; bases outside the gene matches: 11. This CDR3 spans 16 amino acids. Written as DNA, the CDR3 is TGTGCCAGCAGTTTCCGGCCCGGACAGGGCCGGACTGAAGCTTTCTTT. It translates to CASSFRPGQGRTEAFF. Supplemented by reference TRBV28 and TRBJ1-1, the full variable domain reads DVKVTQSSRYLVKRTGEKVFLECVQDMDHENMFWYRQDPGLGLRLIYFSYDVKMKEKGDIPEGYSVSREKKERFSLILESASTNQTSMYLCASSFRPGQGRTEAFFGQGTRLTVV.

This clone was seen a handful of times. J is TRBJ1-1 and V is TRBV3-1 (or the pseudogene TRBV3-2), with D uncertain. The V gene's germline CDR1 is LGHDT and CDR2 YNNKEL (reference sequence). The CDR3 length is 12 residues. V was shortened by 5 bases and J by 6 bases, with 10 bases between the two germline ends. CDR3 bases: TGTGCCAGCAGCACTACTGTGGCTGAAGCTTTCTTT. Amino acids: CASSTTVAEAFF.

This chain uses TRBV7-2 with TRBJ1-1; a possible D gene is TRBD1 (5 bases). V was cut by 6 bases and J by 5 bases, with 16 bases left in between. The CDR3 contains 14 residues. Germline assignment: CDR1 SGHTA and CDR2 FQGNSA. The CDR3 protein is CASSSRQGKTEAFF. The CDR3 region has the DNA TGTGCCAGCAGTTCCCGGCAGGGCAAGACTGAAGCTTTCTTT.

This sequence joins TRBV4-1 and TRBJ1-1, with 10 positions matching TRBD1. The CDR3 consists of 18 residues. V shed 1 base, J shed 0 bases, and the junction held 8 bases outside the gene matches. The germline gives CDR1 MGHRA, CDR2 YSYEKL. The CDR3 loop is CASSQVFMDRGMNTEAFF. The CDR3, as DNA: TGCGCCAGCAGCCAAGTGTTCATGGACAGGGGGATGAACACTGAAGCTTTCTTT.

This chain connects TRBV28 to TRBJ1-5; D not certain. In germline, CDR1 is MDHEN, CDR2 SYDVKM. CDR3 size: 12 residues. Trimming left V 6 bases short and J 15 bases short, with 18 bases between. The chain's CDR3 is CASRSAGGNGHF. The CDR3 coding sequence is TGTGCCAGCAGATCGGCCGGCGGCAATGGGCATTTT.